One sample yielded the 29 T cell receptor beta chains listed below, sequenced in a study of cytomegalovirus exposure and HLA in healthy donors. PCR was performed using 60 Vbeta and 13 Jbeta primers. Generated by immunoSEQ multiplex PCR, the TCRdb table keeps only in-frame clones and is missing some. The data hold around 150,000 clones, with under 80% observed a single time. The specimen sequenced was PBMCs. The receptors stem from a woman younger than 45 in good health and CMV-seronegative.

The rearrangement links TRBV28 to TRBJ1-2, with 11 positions matching TRBD1. The CDR3 sequence is 14 residues long. Losses at the gene ends were 2 bases for V and 7 bases for J; bases not matched to a gene: 3. Germline V gene sequence: CDR1 MDHEN, CDR2 SYDVKM. CDR3: CASSLGQGAPGYTF. Written as DNA, the CDR3 is TGTGCCAGCAGTTTAGGACAGGGGGCTCCTGGCTACACCTTC.

The chain carries TRBV7-9 and TRBJ1-4; 7 bases agree with TRBD1. Looked up from germline, CDR1 is SEHNR and CDR2 is FQNEAQ (reference sequence). Germline trimming cut 0 bases from V and 8 bases from J; bases unmatched to any gene: 3. The CDR3 spans 14 residues. CDR3 nucleotide sequence: TGTGCCAGCAGCTTAGCGGGGACAGAGGAAAAACTGTTTTTT. It translates to CASSLAGTEEKLFF.

The chain combines TRBV6-1 with TRBJ1-3; no firm D call. The V end lost 9 bases, the J end lost 0 bases, and 15 bases lay between the germline ends. Germline values: CDR1 MNHNS, CDR2 SASEGT. The CDR3 extends over 15 amino acids. The CDR3 DNA is TGTGCCAGTCTGTCACGGAGTCTCTCTGGAAACACCATATATTTT. Encoded protein: CASLSRSLSGNTIYF.

In its sample, this clone was seen once. This chain uses TRBV7-9 with TRBJ1-2, with D unresolved. CDR1 and CDR2 from the germline V gene are SEHNR and FQNEAQ (reference sequence). This CDR3 contains 15 residues. Trimming removed 5 bases at V and 0 bases at J, with 13 bases between. CDR3 coding DNA: TGTGCCAGCAGCCTCGGCCGACTTACTAACTATGGCTACACCTTC. This encodes CASSLGRLTNYGYTF.

This chain uses TRBV7-9 with TRBJ1-2; D perhaps matches TRBD1 (6 bases). Germline CDR1 SEHNR, CDR2 FQNEAQ (reference sequence). This CDR3 region has 13 residues. Trimming shortened V by 5 bases and J by 4 bases, and 11 bases separated the two germline ends. The DNA of the CDR3 is TGTGCCAGCAGCCCACAGGGACGCTATGGCTACACCTTC. Amino acids: CASSPQGRYGYTF.

The chain joins TRBV9 to TRBJ1-3; the D is unclear. The V gene's germline CDR1 is SGDLS and CDR2 YYNGEE. The CDR3 is made up of 11 amino acids. V gave up 7 bases and J gave up 4 bases, with 6 bases separating them. This CDR3 reads CASASGNTIYF. The CDR3 DNA sequence: TGTGCCAGCGCGTCCGGAAACACCATATATTTT.

This clone was detected a few times. V usage is TRBV21-1 and J usage is TRBJ1-1; the tabulated D call, TRBD1, remains unverified against the DNA. TRBV21-1 is a pseudogene segment. The CDR3 length is 18 residues. As DNA, the CDR3 is TGTGCCAGCAGCAGCCGGGACAGGGGTCCTCCCTGGAGGACTGAAGCTTTCTTT. It translates to CASSSRDRGPPWRTEAFF.

The rearrangement uses TRBV27 and TRBJ1-5; D remains unclear. The V gene's germline CDR1 is MNHEY and CDR2 SMNVEV (reference sequence). V lost 2 bases and J 4 bases, leaving 6 bases between the germline ends. The CDR3 sequence is 13 residues long. The DNA for the CDR3 is TGTGCCAGCAGTTTAGTCGGGAATCAGCCCCAGCATTTT. It codes for CASSLVGNQPQHF.

The CDR3 DNA reads as TGCGCCAGCAGCTTAGGGGACAGGGATGAAAAACTGTTTTTT. It is translated as CASSLGDRDEKLFF. The chain joins TRBV5-1 to TRBJ1-4; 9 nucleotides align to TRBD1. The CDR3 contains 14 residues. J lost 6 bases, V lost 2 bases, and 2 bases had no gene match. The germline V gene encodes CDR1 SGHRS and CDR2 YFSETQ.

The chain uses TRBV5-6 and TRBJ1-6, with D hard to call. The CDR3 runs 14 residues. Germline V gene sequence: CDR1 SGHDT, CDR2 YYEEEE. V was clipped by 4 bases and J by 6 bases, with 11 bases between them. The CDR3 DNA follows: TGTGCCAGCAGCGCCGACTCATTTAATTCACCCCTCCACTTT. The encoded protein is CASSADSFNSPLHF.

In DNA, the CDR3 is TGTGCCATCAGTGAACGGACAGGGCAGTCCTACGAGCAGTACTTC. Amino acids: CAISERTGQSYEQYF. This chain connects TRBV10-3 to TRBJ2-7; TRBD1 matches at 8 bases. This CDR3 has 15 amino acids. The V gene's germline CDR1 is ENHRY and CDR2 SYGVKD. With 3 bases clipped from V and 1 base from J, the junction kept 5 bases outside the gene matches.

This sequence joins TRBV2 and TRBJ1-3; D might be TRBD1 (5 bases). The CDR3 runs 16 residues. From germline, CDR1 is SNHLY and CDR2 FYNNEI. Trimming removed 4 bases at V and 2 bases at J, with 15 bases between. CDR3 amino acids: CASSVAGSVAGNTIYF. The CDR3 DNA reads as TGTGCCAGCAGTGTGGCAGGGTCTGTAGCTGGAAACACCATATATTTT.

In DNA, the CDR3 is TGTGCTAGTGGTTTATTACGATATCCGGGACTAGCGGGGGCGAACACCGGGGAGCTGTTTTTT. Translated: CASGLLRYPGLAGANTGELFF. The J gene is TRBJ2-2, the V gene TRBV12-5; 14 nucleotides align to TRBD2. After removal of 3 bases from V and 0 bases from J, the junction contained 12 bases not matched to a gene. The CDR3 spans 21 residues. CDR1 LGHNT and CDR2 FRNRAP come from the germline V gene.

In its sample, this clone was seen a few times. The chain is built from TRBV7-3 and TRBJ2-1; D gene unclear. The V gene lost 2 bases and the J gene lost 8 bases, with 19 bases spanning the gap. Germline loops: CDR1 SGHTA, CDR2 FQGTGA. The CDR3 loop spans 16 amino acids. CDR3 DNA: TGTGCCAGCAGCTTATTGATCTCGGGTCGAGTCGATGAGCAGTTCTTC. This gives the protein CASSLLISGRVDEQFF.

This chain uses TRBV12-5 with TRBJ2-3; a weak D match, TRBD2 (6 bases). V lost 3 bases to trimming and J lost 0 bases, with 10 bases between them. The CDR3 sequence is 15 residues long. CDR1 is LGHNT, CDR2 FRNRAP, per germline. This chain's CDR3 is CASGFPGLSTDTQYF. The CDR3 DNA follows: TGTGCTAGTGGTTTCCCGGGACTCAGCACAGATACGCAGTATTTT.

The chain recombines TRBV7-8 with TRBJ1-4; 7 bases agree with TRBD1. V shed 5 bases and J 2 bases; nucleotides not matched to a gene: 8. Germline CDR1 reads SGHVS; CDR2 reads FQNEAQ. The CDR3 is made up of 16 amino acids. The CDR3 sequence: CASSPRDSRTNEKLFF. CDR3 nucleotides: TGTGCCAGCAGCCCCCGGGACAGTCGGACTAATGAAAAACTGTTTTTT. The full variable domain, completed using reference TRBV7-8 and TRBJ1-4, is GAGVSQSPRYKVAKRGQDVALRCDPISGHVSLFWYQQALGQGPEFLTYFQNEAQLDKSGLPSDRFFAERPEGSVSTLKIQRTQQEDSAVYLCASSPRDSRTNEKLFFGSGTQLSVL.

Here the CDR3 reads CASSLMFGNEQFF. In DNA, the CDR3 is TGTGCCAGCAGTTTAATGTTCGGCAATGAGCAGTTCTTC. The chain recombines TRBV27 with TRBJ2-1, with unresolved D. The germline V gene encodes CDR1 MNHEY and CDR2 SMNVEV (reference sequence). Trimming cost V 2 bases and J 6 bases, with 8 bases left between them. This CDR3 has 13 amino acids.

This clone was picked up one time. The rearrangement links TRBV12-5 to TRBJ1-4, with D unclear. Per the germline V gene, CDR1 is LGHNT and CDR2 is FRNRAP. This CDR3 contains 15 residues. Trimming cost V 3 bases and J 5 bases, with 13 bases left between them. CDR3 nucleotides: TGTGCTAGTGGTTTAGGATGGGCTTCAAATGAAAAACTGTTTTTT. This translates into CASGLGWASNEKLFF.

The rearrangement uses TRBV5-1 and TRBJ1-1; TRBD1 might be the D (6 bases). Trimming removed 4 bases from V and 0 bases from J, with 10 bases in between. The germline V gene encodes CDR1 SGHRS and CDR2 YFSETQ. The CDR3 length is 14 residues. The CDR3 sequence is CASSRDTMNTEAFF. CDR3 sequence (DNA): TGCGCCAGCAGCCGGGACACCATGAACACTGAAGCTTTCTTT.

The J gene is TRBJ2-7, the V gene TRBV2, with a possible D match to TRBD1 (6 bases). The CDR3 contains 13 residues. CDR1 is SNHLY, CDR2 FYNNEI, per germline. Trimming shortened V by 6 bases and J by 3 bases, and 12 bases separated the two germline ends. CDR3 nucleotides: TGTGCCAGCAGGGGGGACATCCTCTACGAGCAGTACTTC. It yields the protein CASRGDILYEQYF.

The rearrangement links TRBV4-1 to TRBJ1-1; D might be TRBD1 (6 bases). V lost 4 bases to trimming and J lost 7 bases, with 13 bases between them. From germline, CDR1 is MGHRA and CDR2 YSYEKL. The CDR3 loop spans 13 amino acids. In nucleotides, the CDR3 is TGCGCCAGCAGCCCGCCGGGACAACTTGAAGCTTTCTTT. Its translation is CASSPPGQLEAFF.

In DNA, the CDR3 is TGTGCCAGCAGTACCAGGACAGGGAGCGGGGAGCTGTTTTTT. This codes for CASSTRTGSGELFF. The chain employs TRBV27 and TRBJ2-2; 8 nucleotides match TRBD1. V lost 5 bases, J lost 7 bases, and 6 bases stayed unmatched. Looked up from germline, CDR1 is MNHEY and CDR2 is SMNVEV (reference sequence). The CDR3 extends over 14 amino acids.

The chain links TRBV29-1 to TRBJ2-2; unclear D gene. This CDR3 is built from 11 residues. Trimming took 6 bases from V and 2 from J, leaving 4 bases between them. Germline V gene sequence: CDR1 SQVTM, CDR2 ANQGSEA. The CDR3 coding sequence is TGCAGCGTCCATAACACCGGGGAGCTGTTTTTT. Translating it yields CSVHNTGELFF.

This clone turned up a few times. J is TRBJ1-1 and V is TRBV21-1; the table's D call of TRBD1 was not tested on the DNA. TRBV21-1 is annotated as a pseudogene. The CDR3 totals 16 residues. CDR3 amino acids: CASNGAVDRADTEAFF. CDR3 DNA sequence: TGTGCCAGCAACGGGGCCGTAGACAGGGCTGACACTGAAGCTTTCTTT.

This clone has a single count. The CDR3 region has the DNA TGTGCCAGCAGCCAGGCTGGGGGGAGCAATCAGCCCCAGCATTTT. Its translation is CASSQAGGSNQPQHF. The chain links TRBV11-2 to TRBJ1-5; perhaps TRBD1 as D (5 bases). The CDR3 covers 15 residues. The germline V gene has CDR1 SGHAT and CDR2 FQNNGV. V was shortened by 5 bases and J by 1 base, with 12 bases between the two germline ends.

This clone was observed a few times. This rearrangement joins TRBV29-1 to TRBJ2-1, with TRBD2 as a possible D gene (6 bases). Trimming took 3 bases from V and 8 from J, leaving 14 bases between them. The CDR3 covers 13 residues. Looked up from germline, CDR1 is SQVTM and CDR2 is ANQGSEA. The CDR3 reads CSVDSGVGDEQFF. DNA for the CDR3: TGCAGCGTTGATAGCGGAGTGGGCGATGAGCAGTTCTTC.

J is TRBJ2-7 and V is TRBV29-1, with 9 bases aligning to TRBD1. Germline CDR1 is SQVTM and CDR2 is ANQGSEA. Losses at the gene ends were 6 bases for V and 0 bases for J; bases not matched to a gene: 3. CDR3 length: 13 residues. CDR3 DNA sequence: TGCAGCGTGTCGACAGGGGGCTCCTACGAGCAGTACTTC. This translates into CSVSTGGSYEQYF.

The chain links TRBV6-6 to TRBJ1-2; no firm D call. This CDR3 contains 13 residues. CDR1 and CDR2 (germline): MNHNY, SVGAGI (reference sequence). V shed 2 bases and J shed 3 bases, with 7 bases lying between them. The CDR3 loop reads CASSYIPYYGYTF. CDR3 bases: TGTGCCAGCAGTTACATTCCTTACTATGGCTACACCTTC.

As concerns this clone: At one of its ends the junction is not consistent with the germline gene, which may arise from a read error. CDR3 in DNA: TGTGCTAGCAGCCCGGGACTCGAAGAGACCCAGTACTTC. The encoded protein is CASSPGLEETQYF. J is TRBJ2-5 and V is TRBV7-7, with D possibly being TRBD2 (6 bases). Germline V CDR1 and CDR2: SSHAT, FNYEAQ (reference sequence). CDR3 size: 13 residues. Full variable domain (remainder filled in from reference TRBV7-7 and TRBJ2-5): GAGVSQSPRYKVTKRGQDVTLRCDPISSHATLYWYQQALGQGPEFLTYFNYEAQPDKSGLPSDRFSAERPEGSISTLTIQRTEQRDSAMYRCASSPGLEETQYFGPGTRLLVL.